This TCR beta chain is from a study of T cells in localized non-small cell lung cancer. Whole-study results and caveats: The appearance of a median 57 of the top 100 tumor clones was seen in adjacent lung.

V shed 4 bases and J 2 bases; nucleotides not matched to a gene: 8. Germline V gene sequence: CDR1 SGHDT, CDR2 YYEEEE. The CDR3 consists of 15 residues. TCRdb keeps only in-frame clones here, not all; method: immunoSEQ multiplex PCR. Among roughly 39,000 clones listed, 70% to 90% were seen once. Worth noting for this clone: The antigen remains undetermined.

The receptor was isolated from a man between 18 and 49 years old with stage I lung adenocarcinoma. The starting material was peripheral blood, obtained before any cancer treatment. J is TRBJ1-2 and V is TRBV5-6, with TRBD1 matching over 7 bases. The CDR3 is CASSPQGTENYGYTF. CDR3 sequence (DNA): TGTGCCAGCAGCCCCCAGGGGACAGAGAACTATGGCTACACCTTC.